This T cell receptor (beta chain) was identified during a study of cytomegalovirus exposure and HLA in healthy donors. This clone showed up just once. The donors were members of the roughly 120-subject validation cohort (separate from the approximately 730-subject first cohort). Germline V gene data show CDR1 as SNHLY and CDR2 as FYNNEI. The CDR3 consists of 15 residues. The repertoire was sequenced with immunoSEQ multiplex PCR; TCRdb's copy has only in-frame clones and lacks some. The profile shows about 200,000 clones, 80% to 90% of them singletons. The TCR originated in a woman younger than 35 in good health and CMV-seropositive. The sample consisted of PBMCs. The chain carries TRBV2 and TRBJ1-2, with D possibly TRBD1 on 5 matching bases. CDR3 region: CAGTAGALSLYGYTF. In DNA, the CDR3 is TGTGCGGGCACGGCTGGGGCGCTTTCCCTTTATGGCTACACCTTC.